The T cell receptor beta chain described here comes from a study of blood T cell repertoires in COVID-19 (dated by TCRdb to 2020 to 2022). Regarding the research as a whole: Samples from collaborators originated in the United States, Italy and Spain and spanned both the acute and convalescent phases of COVID-19. The material from the prospective study consisted of cDNA or gDNA derived from T cells, B-cell-depleted T cells, or PBMCs. Subjects who had been exposed to COVID-19, were actively infected with it, or had recovered from it provided the deeply sampled blood TCRbeta repertoires that made up the dataset. The repertoires were made available in a free public database intended to serve as a resource for research on the immune response to SARS-CoV-2. Samples were obtained from the ongoing ImmuneRACE study (first 160 participants) and from about 1,300 subjects provided by 6 global collaborators. A de-identified subject ID, COVID-19 status, age in years and sex were almost always included in the sample metadata. HLA class I and class II types, where available, came from metadata supplied by the sample provider rather than from assay-based typing.

The investigation overall reported the following: The quantity of clinical and demographic metadata differed by source and by participant and was supplied without curation.

In the prospective study, participants were roughly 18 to 95 years old, resided in about two dozen geographic areas of the United States, and were enrolled through a virtual design. In the prospective study, cohorts were assigned on the basis of participant-reported clinical history obtained from a screening survey and a study questionnaire. Recovered participants in ImmuneRACE Cohort 3 were defined as having two consecutive negative NP/OP PCR tests, clearance from a healthcare professional, or resolution of symptoms. Mobile phlebotomists in the prospective study collected whole blood, serum and a nasopharyngeal or oropharyngeal swab from every participant. Over an approximately 2-month period, participants in the prospective study had the option of providing additional blood draws and questionnaires. Before DNA extraction, prospective study blood samples were shipped either frozen or at room temperature.

Concerning this clone itself: Its cognate antigen has yet to be identified. No clone much larger than this one lies a single base away; base qualities are absent.

TCRbeta CDR3 regions were amplified from genomic DNA using the immunoSEQ Assay, a bias-controlled multiplex PCR. As for the original processing: Nucleated cell counts per sample were estimated from amplification of reference gene primers within the assay. To quantify the absolute abundance of each unique TCRbeta CDR3 rearrangement, sequence reads were collapsed and filtered. Productive Simpson clonality was computed per sample as the square root of Simpson's diversity index over productive rearrangements. Imported from immuneACCESS, the table was reduced by TCRdb to in-frame sequences with V and J called. These copies leave out some clones; in studies compared against another copy, an unresolved V gene accounts for under half, and the cause of the remainder is not known. V and J calls and clone size are given by that table; D and trimming were obtained from the DNA. This sample gives a few hundred thousand clones in total; around 84% of them show up just once. The top ten hold approximately 1.6% of the sample.

Taken from the germline V gene (reference sequence), the CDR1 and CDR2 loops are SEHNR and FQNEAQ. The V end loses 0 bases and the J end loses 1 base, and a stretch of 12 bases separates them. Including the terminal cysteine and phenylalanine, the CDR3 comprises 16 residues. The CDR3 DNA has 48 bases and is translated from base 1. Sequenced sample: PBMCs or T cells enriched from blood (not recorded which). This TCR came from a woman between 50 and 59 years old who had recovered from COVID-19. The V and J genes are TRBV7-9 and TRBJ1-1; the D gene is perhaps TRBD1, from 5 matching bases. At the DNA level, the sequence is TGTGCCAGCAGCTTAGCGGGGGGAATCCCGAACACTGAAGCTTTCTTT. The encoded protein is CASSLAGGIPNTEAFF.